Presented here are 15 T cell receptor beta chains from one specimen sequenced in a study of early T cells in non-severe SARS-CoV-2 infection. Each CDR3 protein is one row after TCRdb ran MiXCR on the 5' RACE reads. The repertoire consists of roughly 47,000 distinct CDR3 sequences, with around 23% occurring once and the leading ten covering approximately 4.4%. The sample consisted of whole blood, taken at baseline. These receptors originate from an adult who was a healthcare worker with PCR-confirmed SARS-CoV-2 infection or an uninfected control (not recorded which).

The V gene is TRBV9, the J gene TRBJ1-3; D possibly corresponds to TRBD1 (5 bases). The CDR3 has 15 residues. Germline V gene data show CDR1 as SGDLS and CDR2 as YYNGEE. The V gene lost 4 bases and the J gene lost 1 base, with 12 bases spanning the gap. The CDR3 nucleotides are TGTGCCAGCAGCCCCCTCCAGGGATCTGGAAACACCATATATTTT. Protein: CASSPLQGSGNTIYF.

CDR3: CASSQDVFAGRTDTQYF. The CDR3 DNA follows: TGCGCCAGCAGCCAAGATGTGTTCGCAGGACGCACAGATACGCAGTATTTT. The chain joins TRBV4-3 to TRBJ2-3; D is ambiguous. This CDR3 region has 17 residues. Germline V gene lookup returns CDR1 LGHNA and CDR2 YSLEER. The V end lost 0 bases, the J end lost 1 base, and 14 bases lay between the germline ends.

The chain couples TRBV5-1 to TRBJ1-5, with D possibly matching TRBD1 (5 bases). Trimming took 5 bases from V and 4 from J, leaving 13 bases between them. Germline assignment: CDR1 SGHRS and CDR2 YFSETQ. The CDR3 is 14 residues long. This CDR3 reads CASSPDGGNQPQHF. CDR3 DNA: TGCGCCAGCAGTCCTGACGGGGGTAATCAGCCCCAGCATTTT.

The rearrangement joins TRBV5-1 to TRBJ2-7; D is ambiguous. The CDR3 sequence is 13 residues long. Trimming pared 4 bases from V and 5 bases from J, leaving 13 bases between. Germline CDR1 is SGHRS and CDR2 is YFSETQ. The CDR3 sequence is CASSPGALDEQYF. The CDR3 DNA follows: TGCGCCAGCAGCCCGGGCGCGTTGGACGAGCAGTACTTC.

This clonotype was picked up a small number of times. V gene TRBV7-3 combines with J gene TRBJ2-7, with 9 nucleotides matching TRBD1. CDR1 and CDR2 (germline): SGHTA, FQGTGA. V was pared by 3 bases and J by 4 bases, with 1 base of the junction left unmatched. CDR3 length: 13 residues. The CDR3 DNA reads as TGTGCCAGCAGCTTGGACAGGGGATACGAGCAGTACTTC. Protein product: CASSLDRGYEQYF.

The chain is built from TRBV29-1 and TRBJ1-2, with 8 bases that match TRBD1. With 2 bases clipped from V and 8 bases from J, the junction kept 4 bases outside the gene matches. Germline CDR1 reads SQVTM; CDR2 reads ANQGSEA. The CDR3 has 12 amino acids. The CDR3 loop is CSVELGQGGYTF. CDR3 nucleotide sequence: TGCAGCGTTGAACTCGGACAGGGAGGCTACACCTTC.

V is TRBV2 and J is TRBJ2-1; D not resolved. V was cut by 5 bases and J by 0 bases, with 17 bases left in between. CDR1 and CDR2 from the germline V gene are SNHLY and FYNNEI. The CDR3 sequence is 17 residues long. CDR3 bases: TGTGCCAGCAGTTTTTTACCGACCGGTAGCTCCTACAATGAGCAGTTCTTC. It yields the protein CASSFLPTGSSYNEQFF.

A few counts support this clonotype. V gene TRBV12-3 or TRBV12-4 combines with J gene TRBJ2-6; no definite D call. The CDR3 is 17 residues long. V was shortened by 6 bases and J by 0 bases, with 15 bases between the two germline ends. The CDR3 sequence is CASRWSQLLSGANVLTF. The CDR3 DNA reads TGTGCCAGCAGGTGGAGTCAACTGCTCTCTGGGGCCAACGTCCTGACTTTC.

The gene calls are TRBV15 and TRBJ1-6, with TRBD1 as a possible D gene (5 bases). CDR1 and CDR2 from the germline V gene are LNHNV and YYDKDF (reference sequence). The V gene lost 3 bases and the J gene lost 6 bases, with 9 bases spanning the gap. The CDR3 totals 14 residues. The CDR3 is CATSSQGANSPLHF. The CDR3 nucleotides are TGTGCCACCAGCAGCCAGGGTGCTAATTCACCCCTCCACTTT.

This clonotype has more than one count but fewer than ten. The chain joins TRBV4-3 to TRBJ2-1, with D maybe TRBD1 (7 bases). The CDR3 is made up of 16 amino acids. V shed 3 bases and J shed 0 bases, with 12 bases lying between them. Germline V gene lookup returns CDR1 LGHNA and CDR2 YSLEER. Written as DNA, the CDR3 is TGCGCCAGCAGCCATGCCCAGGGGGGCTCCTACAATGAGCAGTTCTTC. Translation gives CASSHAQGGSYNEQFF.

The chain recombines TRBV3-1 with TRBJ1-5, with D perhaps matching TRBD1 (6 bases). V was cut by 6 bases and J by 0 bases, with 12 bases left in between. Germline V gene lookup returns CDR1 LGHDT and CDR2 YNNKEL (reference sequence). The CDR3 is made up of 15 amino acids. Written as DNA, the CDR3 is TGTGCCAGCAGACGAGGACAGCATAGCAATCAGCCCCAGCATTTT. Translating gives CASRRGQHSNQPQHF.

The rearrangement joins TRBV7-9 to TRBJ2-1; 9 bases line up with TRBD1. Germline V gene sequence: CDR1 SEHNR, CDR2 FQNEAQ (reference sequence). V lost 8 bases and J lost 1; bases outside the gene matches: 12. This CDR3 region has 17 residues. The chain's CDR3 is CASVTPAGTGSYNEQFF. The CDR3, as DNA: TGTGCCAGCGTTACTCCCGCAGGGACAGGGTCCTACAATGAGCAGTTCTTC. Full variable domain (missing parts from reference TRBV7-9 and TRBJ2-1): DTGVSQNPRHKITKRGQNVTFRCDPISEHNRLYWYRQTLGQGPEFLTYFQNEAQLEKSRLLSDRFSAERPKGSFSTLEIQRTEQGDSAMYLCASVTPAGTGSYNEQFFGPGTRLTVL.

A few counts support this clonotype. The gene calls are TRBV20-1 and TRBJ1-2; no reliable D call. CDR3 length equals 12 residues. Deletions cut 3 bases from V and 5 bases from J, with 10 bases between. Germline V CDR1 and CDR2: DFQATT, SNEGSKA (reference sequence). CDR3 region: CSASIRAYGYTF. Written as DNA, the CDR3 is TGCAGTGCTAGTATTCGGGCATATGGCTACACCTTC.

This chain joins TRBV4-1 and TRBJ1-4; 7 nucleotides line up with TRBD1. Germline assignment: CDR1 MGHRA and CDR2 YSYEKL. Trimming at V came to 4 bases and at J to 4 bases, leaving 6 bases not matched to a gene. The CDR3 covers 15 residues. The CDR3 region is CASSLRQGNNEKLFF. Here the CDR3 DNA reads TGCGCCAGCAGCCTCCGACAGGGTAATAATGAAAAACTGTTTTTT.

This clonotype came up a few times. V is TRBV5-1 and J is TRBJ1-1; 12 bases agree with TRBD1. Germline V gene data show CDR1 as SGHRS and CDR2 as YFSETQ. Trimming cost V 4 bases and J 4 bases; bases outside gene matches: 5. The CDR3 totals 15 residues. The CDR3 region has the DNA TGCGCCAGCAGCCGCGGGACAGGGGGCCTCACTGAAGCTTTCTTT. Amino acids: CASSRGTGGLTEAFF. The full variable domain, in which reference TRBV5-1 and TRBJ1-1 provide the parts outside the CDR3, is KAGVTQTPRYLIKTRGQQVTLSCSPISGHRSVSWYQQTPGQGLQFLFEYFSETQRNKGNFPGRFSGRQFSNSRSEMNVSTLELGDSALYLCASSRGTGGLTEAFFGQGTRLTVV.